The source of this T cell receptor beta chain is a study of metastatic and nonmetastatic thyroid tumors. TCRdb re-called the PCR reads with MiXCR. The profile shows about 93,000 clones, 7.5% to 9% of them singletons. Thyroid surgery was preceded by no treatment in any patient. This clone was observed at least ten times. The CDR3 is 14 amino acids. From germline, CDR1 is SEHNR and CDR2 FQNEAQ (reference sequence). V shed 2 bases and J shed 1 base, with 5 bases lying between them. The sequencing input was blood. The source is a female donor with papillary thyroid cancer or a benign thyroid nodule (not recorded which). Some clones in this sample may be carry-over from other donors' samples. This rearrangement joins TRBV7-9 to TRBJ2-2, with D uncertain. The CDR3 sequence: CASSLQENTGELFF. The CDR3 DNA sequence: TGTGCCAGCAGCTTACAGGAGAACACCGGGGAGCTGTTTTTT.